Below are 22 T cell receptor beta chains sequenced from a single sample in a study of shared clonotypes between healthy human individuals. Naive CD8 cells were CD45RO-negative, positively selected for CCR7, excluding terminally differentiated effector memory CD45RA+ cells. Clones were sequenced by immunoSEQ multiplex PCR, and TCRdb holds only the in-frame ones, with some missing. The sample yields about 2 million clones, about 95% seen once. The sample taken for sequencing was naive CD8+ T cells sorted from blood. These receptors were collected from a man aged 18-30 years in good health.

J is TRBJ2-1 and V is TRBV2; D is possibly TRBD2 (6 bases). V was pared by 4 bases and J by 2 bases, with 12 bases between. The CDR3 spans 15 residues. Germline V gene lookup returns CDR1 SNHLY and CDR2 FYNNEI. DNA for the CDR3: TGTGCCAGCAGTGCGGGTAGCGGTGCCTACAATGAGCAGTTCTTC. Translation: CASSAGSGAYNEQFF.

V usage is TRBV5-6 and J usage is TRBJ1-1; D uncertain. This CDR3 is built from 14 residues. Trimming removed 6 bases at V and 3 bases at J, with 15 bases between. Germline CDR1 reads SGHDT; CDR2 reads YYEEEE. In DNA, the CDR3 is TGTGCCAGCATTAGTTTGGGGTGGGACACTGAAGCTTTCTTT. Encoded protein: CASISLGWDTEAFF.

V gene TRBV5-4 combines with J gene TRBJ1-2; tentatively, D is TRBD1 (5 bases). Trimming took 4 bases from V and 4 from J, leaving 11 bases between them. CDR3 length equals 13 residues. Germline assignment: CDR1 SGHNT and CDR2 YYREEE (reference sequence). The CDR3 loop reads CASSGDGPYGYTF. In DNA form, the CDR3 reads TGTGCCAGCAGCGGGGACGGTCCCTATGGCTACACCTTC.

The rearrangement joins TRBV10-3 to TRBJ2-7; D remains unclear. The CDR3 has 12 residues. Germline lookup yields CDR1 ENHRY and CDR2 SYGVKD. V dropped 6 bases and J dropped 0 bases, with 6 bases sitting between them. This chain's CDR3 is CAISPSSYEQYF. CDR3 nucleotide sequence: TGTGCCATCAGCCCTAGCTCCTACGAGCAGTACTTC.

The table lists this clone with a few counts. Written as DNA, the CDR3 is TGTGCCAGCAGCTACGACGGCACTCAGCCCCAGCATTTT. Translated: CASSYDGTQPQHF. The chain links TRBV9 to TRBJ1-5; no reliable D call. CDR1 and CDR2 (germline): SGDLS, YYNGEE. Deletions cut 4 bases from V and 6 bases from J, with 11 bases between. CDR3 length: 13 residues. The full variable domain, completed using reference TRBV9 and TRBJ1-5, is DSGVTQTPKHLITATGQRVTLRCSPRSGDLSVYWYQQSLDQGLQFLIQYYNGEERAKGNILERFSAQQFPDLHSELNLSSLELGDSALYFCASSYDGTQPQHFGDGTRLSIL.

The V call is TRBV27, the J call TRBJ1-6, with TRBD1 as a possible D gene (5 bases). The CDR3 runs 15 residues. In germline, CDR1 is MNHEY, CDR2 SMNVEV (reference sequence). With 2 bases removed from V and 6 bases from J, the gap between germline ends came to 11 bases. CDR3 loop: CASSLVGALNSPLHF. In nucleotides, the CDR3 is TGTGCCAGCAGTTTAGTAGGGGCCCTTAATTCACCCCTCCACTTT.

The rearrangement joins TRBV11-2 to TRBJ2-5, with unresolved D. The CDR3 consists of 15 residues. V lost 2 bases, J lost 1 base, and 11 bases lay in between. The germline V gene has CDR1 SGHAT and CDR2 FQNNGV. The CDR3 DNA reads TGTGCCAGCAGCTTATTAGTCGGTCTCCAAGAGACCCAGTACTTC. This translates into CASSLLVGLQETQYF.

To note about this clone: The sample carries other DNA sequences with the same CDR3. This chain links TRBV28 with TRBJ1-1, with D hard to call. V gave up 2 bases and J gave up 4 bases, with 8 bases separating them. This CDR3 region has 13 residues. CDR1 MDHEN and CDR2 SYDVKM come from the germline V gene. CDR3: CASSLRGGTEAFF. The CDR3, as DNA: TGTGCCAGCAGTTTACGGGGAGGCACTGAAGCTTTCTTT.

Details on this clone: The sample has other DNA sequences that encode this CDR3 too. The chain carries TRBV9 and TRBJ1-2; D is undetermined. V was clipped by 4 bases and J by 2 bases, with 6 bases between them. The length of the CDR3 is 12 residues. From germline, CDR1 is SGDLS and CDR2 YYNGEE. CDR3 bases: TGTGCCAGCAGCTATCAGAACTATGGCTACACCTTC. It yields the protein CASSYQNYGYTF.

V is TRBV5-4 and J is TRBJ2-7; 11 bases are a match to TRBD1. CDR3 length: 14 amino acids. Germline-derived CDR1 and CDR2 are SGHNT and YYREEE (reference sequence). J was trimmed by 6 bases and V by 3 bases; bases with no gene match: 5. CDR3 bases: TGTGCCAGCAGCTACGGACAGGGGGCGGGCGAGCAGTACTTC. Translated, it gives CASSYGQGAGEQYF.

This chain uses TRBV7-2 with TRBJ2-7; no clear D. V lost 1 base to trimming and J lost 0 bases, with 7 bases between them. From germline, CDR1 is SGHTA and CDR2 FQGNSA. This CDR3 has 14 residues. The CDR3: CASSLEAHSYEQYF. The CDR3 DNA sequence: TGTGCCAGCAGCTTAGAGGCCCACTCCTACGAGCAGTACTTC.

The V call is TRBV5-1, the J call TRBJ2-1; possibly TRBD2 for D (5 bases). The length of the CDR3 is 15 residues. The germline V gene encodes CDR1 SGHRS and CDR2 YFSETQ. The V end lost 4 bases, the J end lost 2 bases, and 13 bases lay between the germline ends. CDR3: CASSLRPGTYNEQFF. The CDR3 DNA reads TGCGCCAGCAGCCTGCGACCGGGAACCTACAATGAGCAGTTCTTC.

The chain recombines TRBV4-1 with TRBJ2-5; 11 nucleotides align to TRBD1. Germline V gene data show CDR1 as MGHRA and CDR2 as YSYEKL. The ends lost 4 bases at V and 5 bases at J; junction bases unmatched: 9. CDR3 length: 16 residues. The CDR3 spells CASSLLGQGALETQYF. In DNA, the CDR3 is TGCGCCAGCAGCCTTTTAGGACAGGGGGCATTGGAGACCCAGTACTTC.

The chain combines TRBV4-2 with TRBJ2-1; 7 positions agree with TRBD2. CDR1 and CDR2 (germline): LGHNA, YNFKEQ. This CDR3 has 16 residues. The junction had 5 bases not matched to a gene; V was cut back by 0 bases and J by 3 bases. The CDR3 reads CASSQDVGGSYNEQFF. The CDR3 nucleotides read TGTGCCAGCAGCCAAGATGTCGGGGGGAGCTACAATGAGCAGTTCTTC.

This clone appeared a single time. The gene calls are TRBV19 and TRBJ2-2, with TRBD2 identical over 7 bases. With 3 bases clipped from V and 6 bases from J, the junction kept 7 bases outside the gene matches. The germline V gene has CDR1 LNHDA and CDR2 SQIVND (reference sequence). The CDR3 consists of 15 residues. The CDR3 protein is CASSIWTRGAGELFF. DNA of the CDR3: TGTGCCAGTAGTATCTGGACTAGAGGGGCCGGGGAGCTGTTTTTT.

The V call is TRBV19, the J call TRBJ2-7; 7 bases line up with TRBD2. J was trimmed by 2 bases and V by 6 bases; bases with no gene match: 4. Germline V gene sequence: CDR1 LNHDA, CDR2 SQIVND (reference sequence). This CDR3 contains 13 residues. CDR3 sequence: CASSAAGPYEQYF. CDR3 in DNA: TGTGCCAGTAGCGCAGCGGGGCCCTACGAGCAGTACTTC.

The chain combines TRBV4-1 with TRBJ1-1, with 7 bases lining up with TRBD1. Germline trimming cut 6 bases from V and 0 bases from J; bases unmatched to any gene: 7. Per germline, CDR1 MGHRA and CDR2 YSYEKL. This CDR3 comprises 15 residues. CDR3 in amino acids: CASSHNTGVNTEAFF. CDR3 bases: TGCGCCAGCAGTCATAATACAGGGGTGAACACTGAAGCTTTCTTT.

The chain is built from TRBV15 and TRBJ1-4, with TRBD1 identical over 9 bases. The J segment lost 5 bases and the V segment lost 9 bases, leaving 4 bases of the junction unmatched. The CDR3 runs 13 residues. Germline V CDR1 and CDR2: LNHNV, YYDKDF (reference sequence). CDR3 in amino acids: CATGDRDNEKLFF. The DNA for the CDR3 is TGTGCCACTGGGGACAGGGACAATGAAAAACTGTTTTTT. Full variable domain (missing parts from reference TRBV15 and TRBJ1-4): DAMVIQNPRYQVTQFGKPVTLSCSQTLNHNVMYWYQQKSSQAPKLLFHYYDKDFNNEADTPDNFQSRRPNTSFCFLDIRSPGLGDTAMYLCATGDRDNEKLFFGSGTQLSVL.

This chain uses TRBV6-5 with TRBJ2-6, with D unresolved. The CDR3 loop spans 13 amino acids. V shed 6 bases and J shed 3 bases, with 6 bases lying between them. Per germline, CDR1 MNHEY and CDR2 SVGAGI. CDR3 nucleotide sequence: TGTGCCAGCAGCCTCGGTGGGGCCAACGTCCTGACTTTC. Protein: CASSLGGANVLTF.

This rearrangement joins TRBV27 to TRBJ2-7; TRBD2 matches at 9 bases. Per germline, CDR1 MNHEY and CDR2 SMNVEV (reference sequence). This CDR3 is 14 amino acids long. V was clipped by 6 bases and J by 7 bases; unmatched bases: 10. CDR3 loop: CASRRSGSSQEQYF. In DNA form, the CDR3 reads TGTGCCAGCAGACGTAGCGGGAGCTCTCAGGAGCAGTACTTC.

To note about this clone: The sample carries other DNA sequences with the same CDR3. The CDR3 DNA sequence: TGTGCCAGCAGTTTTGGATCCTACAATGAGCAGTTCTTC. This encodes CASSFGSYNEQFF. The rearrangement joins TRBV27 to TRBJ2-1; D remains unclear. Germline loops: CDR1 MNHEY, CDR2 SMNVEV (reference sequence). This CDR3 comprises 13 residues. V was shortened by 3 bases and J by 1 base, with 4 bases between the two germline ends.

The V gene is TRBV7-2, the J gene TRBJ2-1; 8 bases map to TRBD2. The CDR3 consists of 17 residues. The germline V gene has CDR1 SGHTA and CDR2 FQGNSA. Trimming removed 1 base from V and 4 bases from J; junction bases left unmatched: 9. The CDR3 bases are TGTGCCAGCAGCTTAGTCGGGAGGGTGGGGTCATACAATGAGCAGTTCTTC. Residues: CASSLVGRVGSYNEQFF.